Below are 11 T cell receptor beta chains sequenced from a single sample in a study of cytomegalovirus exposure and HLA in healthy donors. Sequencing used immunoSEQ multiplex PCR; TCRdb keeps in-frame clones, though not all of them. The data contain over 65,000 clones, around 94% of them singletons. Sequencing was carried out using PBMCs. These receptors all stem from a young woman in good health and CMV-seropositive.

The V call is TRBV5-1, the J call TRBJ1-2; perhaps TRBD1 as D (5 bases). V gave up 3 bases and J gave up 6 bases, with 12 bases separating them. Germline V gene lookup returns CDR1 SGHRS and CDR2 YFSETQ. The CDR3 has 13 amino acids. CDR3 sequence reads: CASSYSQGDGYTF. CDR3 sequence (DNA): TGCGCCAGCAGCTATAGCCAGGGTGATGGCTACACCTTC.

Here the CDR3 reads CASSQRWGSGNTIYF. In DNA form, the CDR3 reads TGTGCCAGCAGCCAGCGGTGGGGATCTGGAAACACCATATATTTT. This chain uses TRBV7-8 with TRBJ1-3; D is unclear. The CDR3 sequence is 15 residues long. CDR1 is SGHVS, CDR2 FQNEAQ, per germline. V lost 5 bases and J 1 base, leaving 12 bases between the germline ends.

This clone was observed a single time. The V call is TRBV16, the J call TRBJ2-1; 7 bases line up with TRBD2. The CDR3 has 14 amino acids. Trimming at V came to 8 bases and at J to 5 bases, leaving 9 bases not matched to a gene. Germline lookup yields CDR1 KGHSY and CDR2 FQNENV. The CDR3 region has the DNA TGTGCCAGCCGGGAGGAAGCGCCGAACAATGAGCAGTTCTTC. Its protein product is CASREEAPNNEQFF.

V usage is TRBV7-3 and J usage is TRBJ2-1; 11 bases are a match to TRBD2. This CDR3 is 15 amino acids long. Germline CDR1 is SGHTA and CDR2 is FQGTGA. Trimming removed 5 bases from V and 6 bases from J; junction bases left unmatched: 6. The CDR3 DNA is TGTGCCAGCAGCATTAGCGGGAGGGCCCTCAATGAGCAGTTCTTC. Protein: CASSISGRALNEQFF.

The gene calls are TRBV5-1 and TRBJ2-7; TRBD1 matches at 11 bases. The V segment lost 2 bases and the J segment 5 bases; nucleotides outside the gene matches: 15. This CDR3 region has 18 residues. CDR1 and CDR2 (germline): SGHRS, YFSETQ. The CDR3 DNA reads as TGCGCCAGCAGCTTATTAAGGTTGTCGGGACAGGGGGACCACGAGCAGTACTTC. Its protein is CASSLLRLSGQGDHEQYF.

Here the CDR3 reads CASSATGFGYGYTF. For the CDR3, the DNA is TGCGCCAGCAGCGCAACAGGGTTCGGCTATGGCTACACCTTC. The V and J genes are TRBV5-1 and TRBJ1-2; perhaps TRBD1 as D (6 bases). Germline CDR1 reads SGHRS; CDR2 reads YFSETQ. The CDR3 covers 14 residues. Trimming took 4 bases from V and 4 from J, leaving 14 bases between them.

The chain employs TRBV6-5 and TRBJ2-3, with TRBD1 matching 7 bases. V shed 2 bases and J 4 bases; nucleotides not matched to a gene: 9. CDR3 length equals 16 residues. Looked up from germline, CDR1 is MNHEY and CDR2 is SVGAGI. The CDR3 reads CASSYIQGSRADTQYF. The CDR3, as DNA: TGTGCCAGCAGTTACATACAGGGGTCCCGGGCAGATACGCAGTATTTT.

The chain carries TRBV6-4 and TRBJ2-2; D perhaps matches TRBD2 (5 bases). Germline V gene data show CDR1 as MRHNA and CDR2 as SNTAGT. The CDR3 contains 13 residues. Trimming shortened V by 4 bases and J by 7 bases, and 10 bases separated the two germline ends. The CDR3 is CASSVEASGELFF. The CDR3 DNA sequence: TGTGCCAGCAGTGTGGAGGCGAGCGGGGAGCTGTTTTTT.

The V and J genes are TRBV10-1 and TRBJ2-5; 8 bases line up with TRBD2. The trim removed 0 bases at V and 5 bases at J, leaving 11 bases unmatched. Per germline, CDR1 WNHNN and CDR2 SYGVQD (reference sequence). The CDR3 is made up of 17 amino acids. For the CDR3, the DNA is TGCGCCAGCAGTGAGTCGAGTATGCGGGGGGCCTTGGAGACCCAGTACTTC. Encoded protein: CASSESSMRGALETQYF.

The chain is built from TRBV4-1 and TRBJ2-5; the D is unclear. Looked up from germline, CDR1 is MGHRA and CDR2 is YSYEKL. The CDR3 length is 13 residues. The V gene lost 3 bases and the J gene lost 4 bases, with 9 bases spanning the gap. In DNA, the CDR3 is TGCGCCAGCAGCCACACCTGGGCAGAGACCCAGTACTTC. Protein product: CASSHTWAETQYF.

The chain carries TRBV6-5 and TRBJ1-1; tentatively, D is TRBD1 (5 bases). Trimming shortened V by 6 bases and J by 3 bases, and 11 bases separated the two germline ends. CDR3 length equals 13 residues. CDR1 is MNHEY, CDR2 SVGAGI, per germline. CDR3 residues: CASSYGQDTEAFF. For the CDR3, the DNA is TGTGCCAGCAGCTACGGACAAGACACTGAAGCTTTCTTT.